A single sample gave rise to the 13 T cell receptor beta chains below, sequenced in a study of a mutant IDH1 vaccine in newly diagnosed glioma. Profiled with immunoSEQ multiplex PCR; TCRdb holds only in-frame clones, not every one. The data hold some 60,000 clones, with around 90% observed a single time. For these receptors, no antigen is known. The time point here: week 5, during vaccination. Vaccine doses each comprised 300 ug of mutant IDH1 20-mer peptide, with topical imiquimod. The specimen comprised PBMCs, sampled from a glioma patient whose treatment included an IDH1 peptide vaccine. These receptors came from a middle-aged woman with glioma.

The rearrangement joins TRBV4-3 to TRBJ1-1; the D gene is possibly TRBD1 (6 bases). This CDR3 comprises 14 residues. Trimming removed 7 bases from V and 3 bases from J, with 15 bases in between. Germline V CDR1 and CDR2: LGHNA, YSLEER. In DNA form, the CDR3 reads TGCGCCAGCAAAAAGGGGGTGGGGGACACTGAAGCTTTCTTT. Its protein product is CASKKGVGDTEAFF.

This chain uses TRBV15 with TRBJ2-7, with 9 nucleotides matching TRBD1. V shed 4 bases, J shed 0 bases, and the junction held 7 bases outside the gene matches. In germline, CDR1 is LNHNV, CDR2 YYDKDF (reference sequence). The CDR3 length is 16 residues. The CDR3 here is CATSIPGQGSSYEQYF. The CDR3 DNA is TGTGCCACCAGCATACCGGGACAGGGAAGCTCCTACGAGCAGTACTTC.

The gene calls are TRBV12-5 and TRBJ1-1; weak D call: TRBD1 (5 bases). V lost 4 bases to trimming and J lost 4 bases, with 10 bases between them. Germline-derived CDR1 and CDR2 are LGHNT and FRNRAP. The CDR3 sequence is 13 residues long. CDR3 coding DNA: TGTGCTAGTGGTTCGGGGGGGAGCACTGAAGCTTTCTTT. It specifies CASGSGGSTEAFF. The full variable domain, rest sourced from reference TRBV12-5 and TRBJ1-1, is DARVTQTPRHKVTEMGQEVTMRCQPILGHNTVFWYRQTMMQGLELLAYFRNRAPLDDSGMPKDRFSAEMPDATLATLKIQPSEPRDSAVYFCASGSGGSTEAFFGQGTRLTVV.

This chain's CDR3 is CASSYEGQGLTDTQYF. In DNA form, the CDR3 reads TGTGCCAGCAGTTACGAGGGGCAGGGTTTGACAGATACGCAGTATTTT. The chain joins TRBV6-5 to TRBJ2-3, with D perhaps given as TRBD1 or TRBD2 (5 bases each). Germline V gives CDR1 MNHEY, CDR2 SVGAGI. Trimming took off 2 bases at V and 3 bases at J, with 15 bases between the two ends. CDR3 length: 16 amino acids.

The chain employs TRBV2 and TRBJ2-7; weak D call: TRBD2 (6 bases). Germline values: CDR1 SNHLY, CDR2 FYNNEI. Trimming removed 7 bases at V and 0 bases at J, with 10 bases between. The CDR3 consists of 13 residues. This CDR3 is CASTGGTSYEQYF. The CDR3 DNA reads as TGTGCCAGCACGGGCGGGACCTCCTACGAGCAGTACTTC.

V gene TRBV2 combines with J gene TRBJ1-1; TRBD1 aligns across 7 bases. V gave up 3 bases and J gave up 11 bases; unmatched junction bases: 12. The germline V gene has CDR1 SNHLY and CDR2 FYNNEI. The CDR3 is made up of 14 amino acids. CDR3 region: CASSDLTGFAGAFF. CDR3 bases: TGTGCCAGCAGTGACCTGACAGGGTTCGCAGGGGCTTTCTTT.

J is TRBJ1-2 and V is TRBV6-1, with TRBD1 as a possible D gene (5 bases). The germline gives CDR1 MNHNS, CDR2 SASEGT. The CDR3 contains 15 residues. V was pared by 5 bases and J by 2 bases, with 15 bases between. The CDR3 DNA reads TGTGCCAGCAGTTTTACGGACATCACGAACTATGGCTACACCTTC. It is translated as CASSFTDITNYGYTF.

With respect to this clone: The sample holds other DNA sequences that translate to the same CDR3. The chain couples TRBV6-1 to TRBJ2-5; D possibly corresponds to TRBD1 (6 bases). This CDR3 has 14 amino acids. Germline V lookup: CDR1 MNHNS, CDR2 SASEGT. With 3 bases removed from V and 5 bases from J, the gap between germline ends came to 13 bases. The CDR3 protein is CASSEGQGWETQYF. DNA of the CDR3: TGTGCCAGCAGTGAGGGGCAGGGGTGGGAGACCCAGTACTTC.

The chain joins TRBV6-1 to TRBJ2-7; no clear D gene. This CDR3 has 13 amino acids. Deletions cut 7 bases from V and 0 bases from J, with 10 bases between. Per germline, CDR1 MNHNS and CDR2 SASEGT. CDR3 loop: CASNSGSSYEQYF. The CDR3 bases are TGTGCCAGCAACTCCGGATCCTCCTACGAGCAGTACTTC.

This clone was observed a handful of times. This chain joins TRBV27 and TRBJ1-1, with D possibly being TRBD1 (5 bases). The CDR3 runs to 13 residues. Trimming cost V 5 bases and J 1 base, with 8 bases left between them. Germline CDR1 is MNHEY and CDR2 is SMNVEV (reference sequence). The CDR3 DNA reads as TGTGCCAGCAGTACGACAGAGAACACTGAAGCTTTCTTT. Protein: CASSTTENTEAFF.

The J gene is TRBJ2-7, the V gene TRBV7-9; D is unclear. CDR3 size: 12 residues. Germline CDR1 is SEHNR and CDR2 is FQNEAQ (reference sequence). Trimming took 2 bases from V and 3 from J, leaving 5 bases between them. CDR3 DNA sequence: TGTGCCAGCAGCTTAATCGACTACGAGCAGTACTTC. Encoded protein: CASSLIDYEQYF.

This sequence joins TRBV6-1 and TRBJ2-7; D uncertain. CDR1 and CDR2 (germline): MNHNS, SASEGT. The V end was cut by 3 bases, the J end by 0 bases, with 6 bases between. This CDR3 has 13 amino acids. The CDR3 DNA reads as TGTGCCAGCAGTGAGGGGTACTCCTACGAGCAGTACTTC. Amino acids: CASSEGYSYEQYF.

Regarding this clone: Other DNA sequences of this sample code for an identical CDR3. The chain employs TRBV5-1 and TRBJ1-5; no clear D. The germline V gene has CDR1 SGHRS and CDR2 YFSETQ. The CDR3 covers 14 residues. Trimming pared 0 bases from V and 4 bases from J, leaving 8 bases between. CDR3 nucleotide sequence: TGCGCCAGCAGCTTGGGGGAGCCAAATCAGCCCCAGCATTTT. As protein: CASSLGEPNQPQHF.